The 11 T cell receptor beta chains reported below all come from one sample, sequenced in a study of beta chain features in type 1 diabetes. The study reverse transcribed the entire isolated RNA, so it sequenced expressed TCRB transcripts. Measured with immunoSEQ multiplex PCR; TCRdb has only the in-frame clones, and not every one. This table has under 450,000 clones, 14% appearing once. The sample consisted of naive CD4+ T cells from blood. The receptors here all came from a man under 40 in good health.

In this sample, this clone turned up a few times. CDR3 region: CAWTIYRVNTEAFF. The CDR3 bases are TGTGCCTGGACTATATACAGGGTAAACACTGAAGCTTTCTTT. The J gene is TRBJ1-1, the V gene TRBV30; D may be TRBD1 (6 bases). CDR1 and CDR2 (germline): GTSNPN, SVGIG (reference sequence). The V gene lost 4 bases and the J gene lost 2 bases, with 14 bases spanning the gap. CDR3 length: 14 residues.

This clone was detected only a few times. The chain joins TRBV7-9 to TRBJ2-7, with D unresolved. The CDR3 runs 11 residues. Germline loops: CDR1 SEHNR, CDR2 FQNEAQ (reference sequence). V shed 6 bases and J shed 4 bases, with 7 bases lying between them. CDR3 nucleotides: TGTGCCAGCAGGTCGGCTTACGAGCAGTACTTC. It codes for CASRSAYEQYF.

V is TRBV7-2 and J is TRBJ1-1; D ambiguous. V was pared by 0 bases and J by 11 bases, with 13 bases between. Germline V gives CDR1 SGHTA, CDR2 FQGNSA. The length of the CDR3 is 13 residues. Here the CDR3 DNA reads TGTGCCAGCAGCTTAGCGCGCCCTGTCTATGCTTTCTTT. Translation: CASSLARPVYAFF.

This clone turned up a few times. This clone may be a read error of a much larger clone one base away. The rearrangement uses TRBV7-3 and TRBJ2-3; D not certain. CDR1 and CDR2 from the germline V gene are SGHTA and FQGTGA. With 4 bases removed from V and 4 bases from J, the gap between germline ends came to 3 bases. The CDR3 length is 11 residues. CDR3 in DNA: TGTGCCAGCAGCTACGCAGATACGCAGTATTTT. It is translated as CASSYADTQYF.

This clone turned up a few times. The rearrangement joins TRBV9 to TRBJ1-1; no clear D gene. The length of the CDR3 is 14 residues. Trimming shortened V by 2 bases and J by 1 base, and 9 bases separated the two germline ends. CDR1 is SGDLS, CDR2 YYNGEE, per germline. This chain's CDR3 is CASSVGSPNTEAFF. The DNA for the CDR3 is TGTGCCAGCAGCGTTGGGAGCCCGAACACTGAAGCTTTCTTT.

This clone was observed a few times. The V call is TRBV18, the J call TRBJ2-7, with D perhaps matching TRBD1 (6 bases). CDR3 size: 14 residues. V was clipped by 3 bases and J by 3 bases, with 12 bases between them. Per the germline V gene, CDR1 is KGHSH and CDR2 is LQKENI. The CDR3 loop reads CASSPQQGNYEQYV. CDR3 coding DNA: TGTGCCAGCTCACCCCAACAGGGTAACTACGAGCAGTACGTC.

Comments on this clone: The same CDR3 also results from other DNA sequences found in this sample. This rearrangement joins TRBV9 to TRBJ2-2; unclear D gene. V was pared by 0 bases and J by 1 base, with 7 bases between. CDR1 and CDR2 (germline): SGDLS, YYNGEE. The length of the CDR3 is 15 residues. Written as DNA, the CDR3 is TGTGCCAGCAGCGTAGCTCCAGAGAACACCGGGGAGCTGTTTTTT. Residues: CASSVAPENTGELFF.

This clone came up a few times. For the CDR3, the DNA is TGCGCCAGCAGCCCGAGGGCAGATACGCAGTATTTT. Translated, it gives CASSPRADTQYF. The chain has TRBV5-1 and TRBJ2-3, with TRBD2 as a possible D gene (5 bases). Germline V gene sequence: CDR1 SGHRS, CDR2 YFSETQ. The CDR3 covers 12 residues. V was cut by 4 bases and J by 4 bases, with 7 bases left in between.

This clone was counted a few times. V is TRBV11-2 and J is TRBJ2-2; no reliable D call. Trimming took off 6 bases at V and 4 bases at J, with 12 bases between the two ends. This CDR3 comprises 14 residues. Germline V gives CDR1 SGHAT, CDR2 FQNNGV. The CDR3 reads CASSFSRSTGELFF. The CDR3 region has the DNA TGTGCCAGCAGTTTCTCCAGATCCACCGGGGAGCTGTTTTTT.

This clone was detected a few times. The chain is built from TRBV13 and TRBJ2-7; TRBD2 might be the D (6 bases). The V gene lost 4 bases and the J gene lost 1 base, with 14 bases spanning the gap. Germline CDR1 PRHDT, CDR2 FYEKMQ (reference sequence). CDR3 length equals 15 residues. CDR3 protein: CASSSRTKRSYEQYF. The CDR3 nucleotides are TGTGCCAGCAGCTCCCGGACTAAGCGGTCCTACGAGCAGTACTTC.

As to this clone: Distinct nucleotide sequences in the sample also encode this CDR3. This chain uses TRBV9 with TRBJ2-1; D unresolved. This CDR3 contains 11 residues. Germline loops: CDR1 SGDLS, CDR2 YYNGEE. V was clipped by 0 bases and J by 9 bases, with 4 bases between them. This CDR3 is CASSVDAEQFF. The DNA of the CDR3 is TGTGCCAGCAGCGTAGACGCTGAGCAGTTCTTC.